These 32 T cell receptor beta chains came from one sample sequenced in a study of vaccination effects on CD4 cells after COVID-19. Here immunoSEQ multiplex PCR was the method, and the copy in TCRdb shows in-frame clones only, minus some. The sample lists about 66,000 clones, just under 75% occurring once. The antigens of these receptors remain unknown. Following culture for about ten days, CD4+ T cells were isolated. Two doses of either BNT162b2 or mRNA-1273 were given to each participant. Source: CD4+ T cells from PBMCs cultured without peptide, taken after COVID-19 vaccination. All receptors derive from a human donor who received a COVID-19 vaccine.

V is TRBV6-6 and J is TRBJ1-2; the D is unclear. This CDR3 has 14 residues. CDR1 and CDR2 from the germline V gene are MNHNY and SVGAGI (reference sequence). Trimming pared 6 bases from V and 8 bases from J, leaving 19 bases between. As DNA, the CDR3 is TGTGCCAGCAGGGCTAGGACGGATTCTTGGGGCTACACCTTC. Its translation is CASRARTDSWGYTF.

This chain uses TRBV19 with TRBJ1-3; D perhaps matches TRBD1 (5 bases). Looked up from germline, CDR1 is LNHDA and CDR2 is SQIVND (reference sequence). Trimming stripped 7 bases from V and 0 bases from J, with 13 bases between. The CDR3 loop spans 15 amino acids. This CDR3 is CASTPDRSSGNTIYF. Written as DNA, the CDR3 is TGTGCCAGTACCCCAGACAGAAGCTCTGGAAACACCATATATTTT.

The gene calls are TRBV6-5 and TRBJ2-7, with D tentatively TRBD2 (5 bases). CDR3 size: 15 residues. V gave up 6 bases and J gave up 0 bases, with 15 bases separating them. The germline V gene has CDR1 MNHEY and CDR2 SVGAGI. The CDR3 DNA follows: TGTGCCAGCAGACCCGGGATTATTACCTCCTACGAGCAGTACGTC. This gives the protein CASRPGIITSYEQYV.

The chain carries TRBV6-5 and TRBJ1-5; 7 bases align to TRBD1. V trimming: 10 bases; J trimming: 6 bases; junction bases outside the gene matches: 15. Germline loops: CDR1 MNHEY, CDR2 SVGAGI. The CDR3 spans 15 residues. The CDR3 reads CATVRVTGAGQPQHF. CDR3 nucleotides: TGTGCCACCGTACGAGTCACAGGGGCGGGTCAGCCCCAGCATTTT.

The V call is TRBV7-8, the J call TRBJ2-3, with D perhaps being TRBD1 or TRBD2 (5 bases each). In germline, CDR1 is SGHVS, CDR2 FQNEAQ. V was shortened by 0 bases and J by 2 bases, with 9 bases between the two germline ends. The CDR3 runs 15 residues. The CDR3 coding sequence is TGTGCCAGCAGCTTAGCGGGACCCCTCACAGATACGCAGTATTTT. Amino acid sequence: CASSLAGPLTDTQYF.

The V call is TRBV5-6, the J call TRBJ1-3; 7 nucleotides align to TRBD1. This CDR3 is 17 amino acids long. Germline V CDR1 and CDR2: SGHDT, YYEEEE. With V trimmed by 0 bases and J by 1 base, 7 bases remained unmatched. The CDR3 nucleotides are TGTGCCAGCAGCTTGGTAGGGGGCCCCTTGTCTGGAAACACCATATATTTT. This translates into CASSLVGGPLSGNTIYF.

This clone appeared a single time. The CDR3 DNA reads as TGCGCCAGCAGCTTAATAGCGGGGGTTAGCACAGATACGCAGTATTTT. This translates into CASSLIAGVSTDTQYF. J is TRBJ2-3 and V is TRBV5-1; 9 bases map to TRBD2. The length of the CDR3 is 16 residues. Germline-derived CDR1 and CDR2 are SGHRS and YFSETQ. The V segment lost 2 bases and the J segment 0 bases; nucleotides outside the gene matches: 4. The full variable domain, in which reference TRBV5-1 and TRBJ2-3 provide the parts outside the CDR3, is KAGVTQTPRYLIKTRGQQVTLSCSPISGHRSVSWYQQTPGQGLQFLFEYFSETQRNKGNFPGRFSGRQFSNSRSEMNVSTLELGDSALYLCASSLIAGVSTDTQYFGPGTRLTVL.

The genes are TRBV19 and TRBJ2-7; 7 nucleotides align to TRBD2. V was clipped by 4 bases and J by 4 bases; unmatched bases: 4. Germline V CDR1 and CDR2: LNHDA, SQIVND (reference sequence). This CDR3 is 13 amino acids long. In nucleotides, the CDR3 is TGTGCCAGTAGTAAACCCGGGGGGTACGAGCAGTACGTC. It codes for CASSKPGGYEQYV.

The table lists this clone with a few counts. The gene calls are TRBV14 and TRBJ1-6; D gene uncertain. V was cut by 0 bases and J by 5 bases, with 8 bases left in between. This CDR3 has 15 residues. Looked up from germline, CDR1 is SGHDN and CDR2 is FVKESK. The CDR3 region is CASSQEGRNNSPLHF. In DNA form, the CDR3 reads TGTGCCAGCAGCCAAGAGGGCAGGAATAATTCACCCCTCCACTTT.

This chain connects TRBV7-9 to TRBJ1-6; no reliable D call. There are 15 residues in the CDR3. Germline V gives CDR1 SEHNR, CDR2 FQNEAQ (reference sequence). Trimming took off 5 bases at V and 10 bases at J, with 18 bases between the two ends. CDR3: CASSQVGGGGSPLHF. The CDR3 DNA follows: TGTGCCAGCAGCCAAGTCGGCGGAGGAGGGTCACCCCTCCACTTT. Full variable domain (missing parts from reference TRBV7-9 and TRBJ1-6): DTGVSQNPRHKITKRGQNVTFRCDPISEHNRLYWYRQTLGQGPEFLTYFQNEAQLEKSRLLSDRFSAERPKGSFSTLEIQRTEQGDSAMYLCASSQVGGGGSPLHFGNGTRLTVT.

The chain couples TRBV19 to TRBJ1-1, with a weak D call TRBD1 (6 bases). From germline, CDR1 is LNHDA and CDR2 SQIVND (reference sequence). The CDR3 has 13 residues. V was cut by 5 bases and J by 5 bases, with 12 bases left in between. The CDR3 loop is CASSGQGLTEAFF. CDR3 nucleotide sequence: TGTGCCAGTAGTGGCCAGGGGTTGACTGAAGCTTTCTTT. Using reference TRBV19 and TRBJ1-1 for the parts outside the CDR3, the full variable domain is DGGITQSPKYLFRKEGQNVTLSCEQNLNHDAMYWYRQDPGQGLRLIYYSQIVNDFQKGDIAEGYSVSREKKESFPLTVTSAQKNPTAFYLCASSGQGLTEAFFGQGTRLTVV.

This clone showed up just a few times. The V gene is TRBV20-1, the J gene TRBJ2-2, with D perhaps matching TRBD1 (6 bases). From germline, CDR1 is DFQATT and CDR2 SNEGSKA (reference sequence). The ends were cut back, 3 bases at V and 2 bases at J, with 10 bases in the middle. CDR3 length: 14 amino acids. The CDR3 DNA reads TGCAGTGCTAGTTCGGACAGCAACACCGGGGAGCTGTTTTTT. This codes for CSASSDSNTGELFF.

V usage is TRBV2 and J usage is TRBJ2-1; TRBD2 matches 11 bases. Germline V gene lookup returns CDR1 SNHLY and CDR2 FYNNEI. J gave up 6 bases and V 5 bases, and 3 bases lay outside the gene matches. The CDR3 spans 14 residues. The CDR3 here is CASSTSGGPNEQFF. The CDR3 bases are TGTGCCAGCAGTACTAGCGGGGGCCCCAATGAGCAGTTCTTC.

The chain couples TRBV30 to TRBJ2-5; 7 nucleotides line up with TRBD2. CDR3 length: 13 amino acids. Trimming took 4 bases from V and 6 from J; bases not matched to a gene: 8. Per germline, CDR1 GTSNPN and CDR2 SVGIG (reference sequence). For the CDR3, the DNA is TGTGCCTGGATGGGCGGGGGACTTCAGACCCAGTACTTC. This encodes CAWMGGGLQTQYF.

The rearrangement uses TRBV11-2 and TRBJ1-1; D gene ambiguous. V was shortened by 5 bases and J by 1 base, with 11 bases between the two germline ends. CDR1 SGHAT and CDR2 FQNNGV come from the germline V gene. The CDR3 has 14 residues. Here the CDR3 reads CASSPMGWNTEAFF. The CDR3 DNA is TGTGCCAGCAGCCCCATGGGGTGGAACACTGAAGCTTTCTTT.

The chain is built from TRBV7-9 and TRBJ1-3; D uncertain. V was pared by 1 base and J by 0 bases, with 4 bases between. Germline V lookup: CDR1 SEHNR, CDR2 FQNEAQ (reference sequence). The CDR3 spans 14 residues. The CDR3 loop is CASSLGISGNTIYF. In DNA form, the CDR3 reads TGTGCCAGCAGCTTAGGAATCTCTGGAAACACCATATATTTT.

CDR3 region: CASSWGGQGTYNEQFF. CDR3 sequence (DNA): TGTGCCAGCAGCTGGGGAGGACAGGGCACCTACAATGAGCAGTTCTTC. The rearrangement joins TRBV7-6 to TRBJ2-1, with 8 bases identical to TRBD1. V was clipped by 4 bases and J by 2 bases; unmatched bases: 7. Germline V gene sequence: CDR1 SGHVS, CDR2 FNYEAQ. The CDR3 runs to 16 residues.

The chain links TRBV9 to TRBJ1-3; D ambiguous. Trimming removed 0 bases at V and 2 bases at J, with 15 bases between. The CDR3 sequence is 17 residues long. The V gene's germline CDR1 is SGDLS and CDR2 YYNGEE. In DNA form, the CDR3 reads TGTGCCAGCAGCGTAGGCGGAGGGTGGGAGACTGGAAACACCATATATTTT. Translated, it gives CASSVGGGWETGNTIYF.

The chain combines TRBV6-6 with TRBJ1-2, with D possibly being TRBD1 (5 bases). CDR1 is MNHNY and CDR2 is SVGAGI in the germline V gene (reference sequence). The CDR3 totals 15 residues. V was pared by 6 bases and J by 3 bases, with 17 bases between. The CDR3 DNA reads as TGTGCCAGCAGGGACGACCCAGGGTCCCACTATGGCTACACCTTC. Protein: CASRDDPGSHYGYTF.

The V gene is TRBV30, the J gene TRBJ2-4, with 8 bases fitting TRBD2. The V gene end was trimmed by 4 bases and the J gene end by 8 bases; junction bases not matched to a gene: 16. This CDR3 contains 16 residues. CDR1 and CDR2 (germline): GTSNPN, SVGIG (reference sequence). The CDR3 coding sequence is TGTGCCTGGATGCCGAGGGGCCGGGGGGGAGGATACATTCAGTACTTC. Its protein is CAWMPRGRGGGYIQYF.

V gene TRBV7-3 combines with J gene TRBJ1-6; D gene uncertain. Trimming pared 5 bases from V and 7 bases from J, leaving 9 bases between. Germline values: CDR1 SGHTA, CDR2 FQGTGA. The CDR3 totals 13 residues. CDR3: CASSIGPNSPLHF. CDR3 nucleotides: TGTGCCAGCAGCATCGGTCCAAATTCACCCCTCCACTTT.

This CDR3 reads CASSSGSAGYTF. In DNA, the CDR3 is TGTGCCAGCAGCTCAGGGTCGGCTGGCTACACCTTC. The rearrangement uses TRBV7-2 and TRBJ1-2, with D possibly matching TRBD1 (5 bases). This CDR3 contains 12 residues. The germline gives CDR1 SGHTA, CDR2 FQGNSA. V dropped 4 bases and J dropped 7 bases, with 10 bases sitting between them.

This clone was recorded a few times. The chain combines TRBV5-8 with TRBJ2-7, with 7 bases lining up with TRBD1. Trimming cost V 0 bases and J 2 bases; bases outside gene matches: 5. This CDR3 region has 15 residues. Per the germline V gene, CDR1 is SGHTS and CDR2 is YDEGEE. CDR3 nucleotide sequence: TGTGCCAGCAGCTTGGGACAGGGAAACGCCTACGAGCAGTACGTC. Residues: CASSLGQGNAYEQYV.

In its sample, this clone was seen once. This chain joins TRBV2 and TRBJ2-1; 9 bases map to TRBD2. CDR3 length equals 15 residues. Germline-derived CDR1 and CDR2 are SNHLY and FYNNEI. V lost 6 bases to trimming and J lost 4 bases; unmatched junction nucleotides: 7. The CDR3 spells CASSSSGGNYNEQFF. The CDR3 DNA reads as TGTGCCAGCAGCTCAAGCGGGGGGAATTACAATGAGCAGTTCTTC.

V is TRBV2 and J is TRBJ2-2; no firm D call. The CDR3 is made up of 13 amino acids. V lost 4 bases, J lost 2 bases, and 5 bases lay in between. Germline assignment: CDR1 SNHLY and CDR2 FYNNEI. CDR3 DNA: TGTGCCAGCAGTGGCCTCAACACCGGGGAGCTGTTTTTT. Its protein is CASSGLNTGELFF.

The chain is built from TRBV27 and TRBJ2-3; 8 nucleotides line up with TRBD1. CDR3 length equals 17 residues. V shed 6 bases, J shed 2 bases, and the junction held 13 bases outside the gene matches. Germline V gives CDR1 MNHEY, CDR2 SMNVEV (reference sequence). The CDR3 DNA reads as TGTGCCAGCAGCCGCACCTCCAGGGGGCCCTTCACAGATACGCAGTATTTT. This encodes CASSRTSRGPFTDTQYF.

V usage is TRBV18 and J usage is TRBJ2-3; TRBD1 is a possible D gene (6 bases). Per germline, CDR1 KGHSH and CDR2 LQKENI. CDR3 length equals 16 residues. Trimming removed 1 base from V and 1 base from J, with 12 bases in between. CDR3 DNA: TGTGCCAGCTCACCACTGTCGGGACACGGCACAGATACGCAGTATTTT. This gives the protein CASSPLSGHGTDTQYF. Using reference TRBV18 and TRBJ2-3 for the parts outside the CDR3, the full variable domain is NAGVMQNPRHLVRRRGQEARLRCSPMKGHSHVYWYRQLPEEGLKFMVYLQKENIIDESGMPKERFSAEFPKEGPSILRIQQVVRGDSAAYFCASSPLSGHGTDTQYFGPGTRLTVL.

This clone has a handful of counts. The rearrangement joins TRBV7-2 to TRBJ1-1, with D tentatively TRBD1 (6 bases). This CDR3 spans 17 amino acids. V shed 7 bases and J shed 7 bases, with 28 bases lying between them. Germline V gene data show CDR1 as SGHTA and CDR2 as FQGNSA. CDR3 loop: CASIPGRARGRTHEAFF. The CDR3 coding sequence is TGTGCCAGCATCCCCGGGCGGGCCCGGGGGCGTACCCATGAAGCTTTCTTT.

This CDR3 is CASSEFWGENEKLFF. The CDR3 DNA is TGTGCCAGCAGTGAATTTTGGGGAGAGAATGAAAAACTGTTTTTT. The gene calls are TRBV25-1 and TRBJ1-4, with unresolved D. This CDR3 is built from 15 residues. The V end was cut by 1 base, the J end by 5 bases, with 11 bases between. CDR1 and CDR2 from the germline V gene are MGHDK and SYGVNS.

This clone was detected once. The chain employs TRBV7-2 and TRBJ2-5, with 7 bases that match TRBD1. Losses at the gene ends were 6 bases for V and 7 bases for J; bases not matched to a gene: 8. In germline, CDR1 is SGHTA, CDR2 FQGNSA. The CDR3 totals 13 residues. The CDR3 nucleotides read TGTGCCAGCAGGTTGAGGGGGCTAGGGACCCAGTACTTC. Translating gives CASRLRGLGTQYF.

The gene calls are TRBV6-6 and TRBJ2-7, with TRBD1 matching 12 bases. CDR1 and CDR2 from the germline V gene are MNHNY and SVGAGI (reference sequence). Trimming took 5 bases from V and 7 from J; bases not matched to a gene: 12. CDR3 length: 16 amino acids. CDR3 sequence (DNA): TGTGCCAGCAGTACACACTCGGGACAGGGGGCGAAAGAGCAGTACGTC. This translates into CASSTHSGQGAKEQYV.

The CDR3 protein is CASSYPPGGVGETQYF. The CDR3 DNA follows: TGTGCCAGCAGTTATCCTCCAGGGGGCGTGGGAGAGACCCAGTACTTC. The V call is TRBV6-2 or TRBV6-3, the J call TRBJ2-5; 8 bases match TRBD1. The germline gives CDR1 MNHEY, CDR2 SVGEGT. The trim removed 3 bases at V and 4 bases at J, leaving 10 bases unmatched. The CDR3 spans 16 residues.